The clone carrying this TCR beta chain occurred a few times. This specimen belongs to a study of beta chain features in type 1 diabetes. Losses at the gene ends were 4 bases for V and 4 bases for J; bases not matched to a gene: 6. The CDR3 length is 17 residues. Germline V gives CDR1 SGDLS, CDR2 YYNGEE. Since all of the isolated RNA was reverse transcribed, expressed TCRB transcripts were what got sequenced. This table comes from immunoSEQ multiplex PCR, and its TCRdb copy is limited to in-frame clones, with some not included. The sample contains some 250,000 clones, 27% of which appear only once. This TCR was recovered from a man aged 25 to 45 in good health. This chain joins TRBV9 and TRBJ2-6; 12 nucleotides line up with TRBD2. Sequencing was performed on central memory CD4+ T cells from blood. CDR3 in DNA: TGTGCCAGCAGCTCCCGGACTAGCGGGGCAGGGGCCAACGTCCTGACTTTC. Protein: CASSSRTSGAGANVLTF.